These 28 T cell receptor beta chains share one sample of origin, sequenced in a study of blood T cells in healthy people across ages. Sample-barcoded 5' priming and a J-beta primer mix drove a second PCR of roughly 6 to 12 cycles. TCRdb re-derived calls from the 5' RACE reads in MiXCR, one entry per CDR3 protein. The table lists under 1,000,000 distinct CDR3 sequences, about 37% of them singletons. Sequencing was carried out using blood. The receptors shown here come from a man younger than 35 in good health.

This clonotype was counted between two and nine times. The chain recombines TRBV6-2 or TRBV6-3 with TRBJ2-1; D is unclear. The CDR3 totals 13 residues. Trimming removed 4 bases at V and 6 bases at J, with 10 bases between. The germline V gene has CDR1 MNHEY and CDR2 SVGEGT. CDR3 in DNA: TGTGCCAGCAGTTTGGACGAGCGCAATGAGCAGTTCTTC. It translates to CASSLDERNEQFF.

This sequence joins TRBV20-1 and TRBJ2-7, with a weak D call TRBD1 (6 bases). Trimming stripped 5 bases from V and 6 bases from J, with 26 bases between. The CDR3 contains 16 residues. The V gene's germline CDR1 is DFQATT and CDR2 SNEGSKA (reference sequence). CDR3 DNA sequence: TGCAGTGCTCATAAGCCGGGACAACCGCTGACCTCCGAGCAGTACTTC. Its translation is CSAHKPGQPLTSEQYF.

V is TRBV5-6 and J is TRBJ2-6; D remains ambiguous. This CDR3 is built from 17 residues. Germline V lookup: CDR1 SGHDT, CDR2 YYEEEE. The V and J ends lost 0 bases and 4 bases respectively, with 14 bases between them. The CDR3 is CASSLASPAAGANVLTF. The CDR3 DNA is TGTGCCAGCAGCTTGGCCTCGCCGGCGGCAGGGGCCAACGTCCTGACTTTC.

The chain couples TRBV10-3 to TRBJ2-7; 13 bases map to TRBD2. Germline V lookup: CDR1 ENHRY, CDR2 SYGVKD. There are 15 residues in the CDR3. The V and J ends lost 5 bases and 3 bases, in that order; junction bases with no gene match: 4. CDR3 sequence: CAISPRTSGSYEQYF. CDR3 nucleotides: TGTGCCATCAGTCCGCGGACTAGCGGGAGCTACGAGCAGTACTTC.

The V call is TRBV7-2, the J call TRBJ2-7; 10 bases match TRBD2. J was trimmed by 4 bases and V by 4 bases; bases with no gene match: 10. CDR1 and CDR2 (germline): SGHTA, FQGNSA. There are 16 residues in the CDR3. The CDR3 region is CASSSPISGGTYEQYF. The CDR3 nucleotides are TGTGCCAGCAGCTCCCCAATTAGCGGGGGGACGTACGAGCAGTACTTC. The whole variable domain, remainder taken from reference TRBV7-2 and TRBJ2-7, is GAGVSQSPSNKVTEKGKDVELRCDPISGHTALYWYRQSLGQGLEFLIYFQGNSAPDKSGLPSDRFSAERTGGSVSTLTIQRTQQEDSAVYLCASSSPISGGTYEQYFGPGTRLTVT.

This clonotype was observed a single time. Since a much larger clone is just one base distant, this may be a read error. The chain couples TRBV20-1 to TRBJ2-7, with D possibly TRBD2 on 5 matching bases. The assigned J gene may be wrong: the sequence end matches TRBJ2-1 better. Germline V CDR1 and CDR2: DFQATT, SNEGSKA (reference sequence). CDR3 length equals 12 residues. CDR3 coding DNA: TGCAGTGCTAGTGGGAGCTCCTACGAGCAGTTCTTC. This codes for CSASGSSYEQFF.

This clonotype was seen more than once but under ten times. The J gene is TRBJ2-5, the V gene TRBV4-3; TRBD2 matches 8 bases. The germline gives CDR1 LGHNA, CDR2 YSLEER. There are 15 residues in the CDR3. Unmatched junction bases numbered 7, after V lost 4 bases and J lost 3 bases. The CDR3 bases are TGCGCCAGCAGCCGAATCGCGACTAGCGAAGAGACCCAGTACTTC. Encoded protein: CASSRIATSEETQYF.

At least ten counts were recorded for this clonotype. J is TRBJ2-7 and V is TRBV7-2, with D tentatively TRBD1 (8 bases). CDR3 size: 14 residues. Germline CDR1 reads SGHTA; CDR2 reads FQGNSA. V dropped 4 bases and J dropped 3 bases, with 13 bases sitting between them. CDR3 residues: CASSSQGEGYEQYF. The CDR3 nucleotides are TGTGCCAGCAGCTCACAGGGGGAGGGCTACGAGCAGTACTTC.

This clonotype was seen many times. The rearrangement joins TRBV5-1 to TRBJ1-2; a weak D match, TRBD1 (5 bases). There are 16 residues in the CDR3. Germline CDR1 is SGHRS and CDR2 is YFSETQ. The V gene lost 1 base and the J gene lost 1 base, with 14 bases spanning the gap. CDR3 DNA sequence: TGCGCCAGCAGCTTGAGGGGAGTCAGAGTTAACTATGGCTACACCTTC. It is translated as CASSLRGVRVNYGYTF.

Points on this clonotype: A much larger clone is a single base away; this may be a read error. The chain links TRBV4-1 to TRBJ1-6, with 9 bases lining up with TRBD1. CDR1 and CDR2 (germline): MGHRA, YSYEKL. The CDR3 length is 16 residues. CDR3 amino acids: CASSQGDRAAPSPLRF. The CDR3 bases are TGCGCCAGCAGCCAAGGGGACAGGGCAGCTCCTTCACCCCTCCGCTTT.

In regard to this clonotype: A much bigger clone sits one base away, suggesting this may be a read error. The chain employs TRBV5-1 and TRBJ2-5; 14 bases align to TRBD2. Looked up from germline, CDR1 is SGHRS and CDR2 is YFSETQ. CDR3 length equals 18 residues. V lost 4 bases to trimming and J lost 11 bases; unmatched junction nucleotides: 19. The DNA of the CDR3 is TGCGCCAGCAGCCCGGGGACTAGCGGGGGCCTCTCCTACAATGAGCAGTACTTC. Encoded protein: CASSPGTSGGLSYNEQYF.

The chain has TRBV20-1 and TRBJ2-7; no reliable D call. Per germline, CDR1 DFQATT and CDR2 SNEGSKA (reference sequence). V gave up 1 base and J gave up 3 bases, with 13 bases separating them. This CDR3 has 14 amino acids. The CDR3 nucleotides read TGCAGTGCTAGAGTGGCCAGACAAGGCTACGAGCAGTACTTC. Protein product: CSARVARQGYEQYF.

The gene calls are TRBV4-3 and TRBJ2-1; 9 bases are a match to TRBD2. This CDR3 comprises 17 residues. Germline CDR1 reads LGHNA; CDR2 reads YSLEER. The ends lost 1 base at V and 5 bases at J; junction bases unmatched: 9. The CDR3 nucleotides read TGCGCCAGCAGCCAAGCCCGGGGCGGGGGGGTCGACAATGAGCAGTTCTTC. Amino acid sequence: CASSQARGGGVDNEQFF.

This clonotype was counted only a few times. The rearrangement joins TRBV6-5 to TRBJ2-7; 7 bases match TRBD1. This CDR3 is 15 amino acids long. Germline-derived CDR1 and CDR2 are MNHEY and SVGAGI. V dropped 2 bases and J dropped 2; count of bases not matched to a gene: 6. This CDR3 reads CASSYSDRVAYEQYF. CDR3 in DNA: TGTGCCAGCAGTTACAGCGACAGGGTGGCCTACGAGCAGTACTTC.

V gene TRBV7-2 combines with J gene TRBJ1-1; no clear D gene. Deletions cut 1 base from V and 1 base from J, with 13 bases between. This CDR3 is 16 amino acids long. Germline assignment: CDR1 SGHTA and CDR2 FQGNSA. CDR3 sequence (DNA): TGTGCCAGCAGCTTAGGTTATCGGCCCGAGAACACTGAAGCTTTCTTT. Residues: CASSLGYRPENTEAFF.

This sequence joins TRBV6-2 or TRBV6-3 and TRBJ2-2, with 9 bases matching TRBD1. J lost 0 bases, V lost 6 bases, and 2 bases had no gene match. The germline V gene encodes CDR1 MNHEY and CDR2 SVGEGT. The CDR3 is 15 amino acids. CDR3 residues: CASRRQGANTGELFF. CDR3 bases: TGTGCCAGCAGAAGACAGGGGGCGAACACCGGGGAGCTGTTTTTT.

The V and J genes are TRBV20-1 and TRBJ1-1; no definite D call. CDR3 length: 12 amino acids. Trimming shortened V by 0 bases and J by 8 bases, and 10 bases separated the two germline ends. CDR1 is DFQATT, CDR2 SNEGSKA, per germline (reference sequence). The CDR3 spells CSARDLSIEAFF. CDR3 coding DNA: TGCAGTGCTAGAGATCTATCAATCGAAGCTTTCTTT.

This clonotype has only one observation. One end of the junction fails to match germline, which may point to a read error. The chain combines TRBV5-1 with TRBJ2-3; D may match TRBD1 or TRBD2 (5 bases each). Germline V gives CDR1 SGHRS, CDR2 YFSETQ. This CDR3 has 14 amino acids. The CDR3 protein is CANSFNQGADTQYF. The CDR3 DNA sequence: TGCGCCAACAGCTTTAATCAGGGAGCAGATACGCAGTATTTT.

This clonotype occurred a few times. The chain uses TRBV4-3 and TRBJ2-5; 7 bases align to TRBD2. From germline, CDR1 is LGHNA and CDR2 YSLEER. The CDR3 spans 18 residues. The junction had 13 bases not matched to a gene; V was cut back by 1 base and J by 2 bases. The CDR3 nucleotides read TGCGCCAGCAGCCAAGTGCGAGCCGGGACTACGTTTCAAGAGACCCAGTACTTC. Translating gives CASSQVRAGTTFQETQYF.

This clonotype was observed a few times. The chain recombines TRBV6-1 with TRBJ2-1; no clear D. Trimming took off 0 bases at V and 3 bases at J, with 6 bases between the two ends. Germline V gene lookup returns CDR1 MNHNS and CDR2 SASEGT. The CDR3 spans 14 residues. CDR3 sequence: CASSEAHSYNEQFF. The CDR3 region has the DNA TGTGCCAGCAGTGAAGCGCACAGCTACAATGAGCAGTTCTTC.

This clonotype showed up just a few times. The gene calls are TRBV5-4 and TRBJ2-3; TRBD2 might be the D (5 bases). Germline values: CDR1 SGHNT, CDR2 YYREEE (reference sequence). The CDR3 is 19 residues long. The V end was cut by 0 bases, the J end by 5 bases, with 25 bases between. CDR3 DNA: TGTGCCAGCAGCTTGGTTCGCAACCTTCGGACTTATTCAATAGATACGCAGTATTTT. Encoded protein: CASSLVRNLRTYSIDTQYF.

This clonotype was detected once. V and J are TRBV2 and TRBJ1-3; D is undetermined. The CDR3 covers 11 residues. Germline CDR1 is SNHLY and CDR2 is FYNNEI. Trimming took 6 bases from V and 1 from J, leaving 1 base between them. CDR3 nucleotides: TGTGCCAGCAGATCTGGAAACACCATATATTTT. It codes for CASRSGNTIYF.

The genes are TRBV28 and TRBJ2-5; possibly TRBD1 or TRBD2 for D (5 bases each). The J call is in doubt because the DNA end fits TRBJ2-7 better. The germline V gene encodes CDR1 MDHEN and CDR2 SYDVKM. The CDR3 extends over 14 amino acids. This CDR3 reads CASSPGTKGYEQYF. The CDR3 region has the DNA TGTGCCAGCAGTCCAGGGACCAAAGGCTACGAGCAGTACTTC.

The chain joins TRBV20-1 to TRBJ1-2; D might be TRBD1 (5 bases). The germline V gene encodes CDR1 DFQATT and CDR2 SNEGSKA (reference sequence). The CDR3 contains 13 residues. V lost 5 bases and J 4 bases, leaving 14 bases between the germline ends. The CDR3 is CSAAAGSGYGYTF. The CDR3 nucleotides are TGCAGTGCTGCAGCAGGGAGCGGCTATGGCTACACCTTC.

This clonotype was counted a few times. V and J are TRBV20-1 and TRBJ2-1, with 11 bases matching TRBD1. This CDR3 comprises 14 residues. Germline values: CDR1 DFQATT, CDR2 SNEGSKA (reference sequence). Trimming removed 3 bases from V and 6 bases from J; junction bases left unmatched: 4. CDR3 loop: CSARMGTGGNEQFF. The CDR3 DNA reads as TGCAGTGCTAGGATGGGGACAGGGGGCAATGAGCAGTTCTTC.

The chain employs TRBV11-3 and TRBJ2-1; D remains ambiguous. The better agreement between TRBJ2-7 and the DNA end casts doubt on the J call. The length of the CDR3 is 16 residues. Germline loops: CDR1 SGHNT, CDR2 YENEEA. Here the CDR3 DNA reads TGTGCCAGCAGCGAGACAAGTAGACCCTCCTACAATGAGCAGTACTTC. It specifies CASSETSRPSYNEQYF.

This chain links TRBV20-1 with TRBJ1-5, with 7 bases that match TRBD1. CDR1 is DFQATT, CDR2 SNEGSKA, per germline (reference sequence). The CDR3 loop spans 15 amino acids. Trimming removed 6 bases from V and 1 base from J; junction bases left unmatched: 9. The CDR3 region has the DNA TGCAGTGCGACCCAGACAGGGCTGAGCAATCAGCCCCAGCATTTT. This codes for CSATQTGLSNQPQHF.

A few counts support this clonotype. The chain employs TRBV7-9 and TRBJ2-7, with D maybe TRBD1 (6 bases). Per germline, CDR1 SEHNR and CDR2 FQNEAQ (reference sequence). The CDR3 is 15 residues long. The ends were cut back, 5 bases at V and 2 bases at J, with 16 bases in the middle. The DNA of the CDR3 is TGTGCCAGCAGCAATACGGACAGATATCCCTACGAGCAGTACTTC. Encoded protein: CASSNTDRYPYEQYF.